This TCR beta chain was observed in a study of blood T cell repertoires in COVID-19. Study-wide context: Material from acute and convalescent COVID-19 was sourced from the United States, Italy and Spain. The analysed material was cDNA or gDNA that came from T cells, B-cell-depleted T cells, or PBMCs.

Germline V gene sequence: CDR1 SGHVS, CDR2 FQNEAQ. V dropped 5 bases and J dropped 3; count of bases not matched to a gene: 6. There are 16 residues in the CDR3. Participant ages covered roughly 18 to 89 years across 25 or so US areas. Repertoires were generated with immunoSEQ multiplex PCR, while TCRdb's copy carries only in-frame clones and drops some. In the table there are some 330,000 clones, approximately 92% of which are singletons. V gene TRBV7-8 combines with J gene TRBJ2-7, with 14 bases identical to TRBD2. What was sequenced was PBMCs or T cells enriched from blood (not recorded which). The sequence was collected from a woman under 40 who had recovered from COVID-19. The CDR3, as DNA: TGTGCCAGCAGCGCGGGACTAGCGGGGGATTACTACGAGCAGTACTTC. Its translation is CASSAGLAGDYYEQYF.